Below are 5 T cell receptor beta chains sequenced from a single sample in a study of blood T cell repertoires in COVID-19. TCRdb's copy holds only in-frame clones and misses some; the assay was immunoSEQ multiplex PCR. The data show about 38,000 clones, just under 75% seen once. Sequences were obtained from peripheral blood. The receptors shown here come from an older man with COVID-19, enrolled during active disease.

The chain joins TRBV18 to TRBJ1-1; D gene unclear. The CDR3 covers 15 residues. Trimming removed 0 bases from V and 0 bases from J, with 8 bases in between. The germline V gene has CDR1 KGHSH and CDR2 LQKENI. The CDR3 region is CASSPPATVNTEAFF. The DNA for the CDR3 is TGTGCCAGCTCACCACCGGCAACAGTGAACACTGAAGCTTTCTTT.

CDR3 DNA: TGTGCCTGGGATCCGGGACTCTGGAACACTGAAGCTTTCTTT. Translating gives CAWDPGLWNTEAFF. The chain uses TRBV30 and TRBJ1-1, with a possible D match to TRBD1 (5 bases). The CDR3 is 14 amino acids. Germline CDR1 reads GTSNPN; CDR2 reads SVGIG (reference sequence). The V and J ends lost 5 bases and 1 base respectively, with 14 bases between them.

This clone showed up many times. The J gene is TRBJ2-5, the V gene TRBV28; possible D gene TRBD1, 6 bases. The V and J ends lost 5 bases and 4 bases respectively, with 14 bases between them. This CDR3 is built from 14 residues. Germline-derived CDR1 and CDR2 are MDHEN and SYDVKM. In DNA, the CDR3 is TGTGCCAGCAGTCCCCCAGGGGTCGCAGAGACCCAGTACTTC. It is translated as CASSPPGVAETQYF. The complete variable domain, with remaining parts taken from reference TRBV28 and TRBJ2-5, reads DVKVTQSSRYLVKRTGEKVFLECVQDMDHENMFWYRQDPGLGLRLIYFSYDVKMKEKGDIPEGYSVSREKKERFSLILESASTNQTSMYLCASSPPGVAETQYFGPGTRLLVL.

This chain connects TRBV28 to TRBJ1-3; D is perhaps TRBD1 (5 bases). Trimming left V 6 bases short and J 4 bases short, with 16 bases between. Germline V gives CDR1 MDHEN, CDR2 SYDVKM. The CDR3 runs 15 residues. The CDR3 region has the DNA TGTGCCAGCAGCCTCGACTCAGGGCTAGGAAACACCATATATTTT. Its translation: CASSLDSGLGNTIYF.

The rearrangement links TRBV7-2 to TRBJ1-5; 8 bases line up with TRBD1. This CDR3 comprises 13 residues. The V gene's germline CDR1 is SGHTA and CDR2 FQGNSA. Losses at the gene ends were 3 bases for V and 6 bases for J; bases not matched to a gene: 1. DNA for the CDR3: TGTGCCAGCAGCTTGCAGGGGGCTCAGCCCCAGCATTTT. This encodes CASSLQGAQPQHF. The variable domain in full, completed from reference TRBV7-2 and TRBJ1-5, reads GAGVSQSPSNKVTEKGKDVELRCDPISGHTALYWYRQSLGQGLEFLIYFQGNSAPDKSGLPSDRFSAERTGGSVSTLTIQRTQQEDSAVYLCASSLQGAQPQHFGDGTRLSIL.